This entry lists 6 T cell receptor beta chains sequenced from one sample in a study of blood T cell repertoires in COVID-19. The protocol was immunoSEQ multiplex PCR, while the TCRdb copy is restricted to in-frame clones and leaves out a portion. The sample holds about 180,000 clones, approximately 90% seen once. Material for sequencing was peripheral blood. Source of these receptors: a woman aged 30 to 39 with active or convalescent COVID-19.

As DNA, the CDR3 is TGTGCCAGCAGCTTAGGAGGGGGGGCTCGTGAGCAGTTCTTC. Amino acids: CASSLGGGAREQFF. The chain is built from TRBV7-9 and TRBJ2-1; TRBD2 is a possible D gene (7 bases). Trimming removed 1 base from V and 9 bases from J, with 13 bases in between. Germline loops: CDR1 SEHNR, CDR2 FQNEAQ (reference sequence). CDR3 size: 14 residues.

A few counts support this clone. The CDR3 is CASNGGDSSYEQYF. The CDR3 nucleotides read TGTGCCAGCAACGGAGGGGATAGCTCCTACGAGCAGTACTTC. This chain joins TRBV9 and TRBJ2-7; TRBD2 might be the D (6 bases). Trimming took off 6 bases at V and 0 bases at J, with 13 bases between the two ends. Germline-derived CDR1 and CDR2 are SGDLS and YYNGEE. This CDR3 spans 14 amino acids.

The chain employs TRBV7-8 and TRBJ2-1, with D perhaps matching TRBD2 (5 bases). The CDR3 is made up of 15 amino acids. V was pared by 6 bases and J by 10 bases, with 22 bases between. CDR1 SGHVS and CDR2 FQNEAQ come from the germline V gene. DNA for the CDR3: TGTGCCAGCAGGGAAGACCGTGGCCCTCCGGGGGAGCAGTTCTTC. Translating gives CASREDRGPPGEQFF.

The gene calls are TRBV19 and TRBJ2-1; 12 bases match TRBD2. The V and J ends lost 4 bases and 3 bases, in that order; junction bases with no gene match: 1. The CDR3 has 15 amino acids. Germline CDR1 is LNHDA and CDR2 is SQIVND (reference sequence). The CDR3 region is CASSKTSGSYNEQFF. In DNA, the CDR3 is TGTGCCAGTAGTAAGACTAGCGGGAGCTACAATGAGCAGTTCTTC.

This clone was detected only once. The rearrangement joins TRBV30 to TRBJ1-2, with D tentatively TRBD1 (5 bases). This CDR3 is 13 amino acids long. V shed 1 base and J shed 4 bases, with 10 bases lying between them. Germline V CDR1 and CDR2: GTSNPN, SVGIG (reference sequence). DNA of the CDR3: TGTGCCTGGAGTGAAGCAGGGCCCTATGGCTACACCTTC. This sequence encodes CAWSEAGPYGYTF.

V usage is TRBV6-6 and J usage is TRBJ1-4; possible D gene TRBD1, 6 bases. CDR1 MNHNY and CDR2 SVGAGI come from the germline V gene (reference sequence). CDR3 length: 16 residues. With 0 bases removed from V and 4 bases from J, the gap between germline ends came to 12 bases. The CDR3 protein is CASSYSTDSHNEKLFF. DNA for the CDR3: TGTGCCAGCAGTTACTCGACGGACAGTCATAATGAAAAACTGTTTTTT.